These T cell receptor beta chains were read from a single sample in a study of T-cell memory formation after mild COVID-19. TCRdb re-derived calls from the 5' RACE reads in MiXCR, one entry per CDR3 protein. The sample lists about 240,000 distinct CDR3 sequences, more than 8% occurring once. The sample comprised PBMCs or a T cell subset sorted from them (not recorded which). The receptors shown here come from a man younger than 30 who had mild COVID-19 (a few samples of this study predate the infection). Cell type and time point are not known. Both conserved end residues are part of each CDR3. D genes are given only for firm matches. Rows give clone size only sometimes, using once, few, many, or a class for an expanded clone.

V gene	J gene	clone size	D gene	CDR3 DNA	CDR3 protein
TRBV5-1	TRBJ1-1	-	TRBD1	TGCGCCAGCAGCCCGACATGGCAGGGGGCTGGTGAAGCTTTCTTT	CASSPTWQGAGEAFF
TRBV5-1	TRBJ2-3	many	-	TGCGCCAGCAGCTTGTTAAGCACAGATACGCAGTATTTT	CASSLLSTDTQYF
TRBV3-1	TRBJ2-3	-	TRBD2	TGTGCCAGCAGCCAGCAGGCGGGGGTTGCAGATACGCAGTATTTT	CASSQQAGVADTQYF
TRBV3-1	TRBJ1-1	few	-	TGTGCCAGCAGCCAAGAAGGGGGTTGGACTGAAGCTTTCTTT	CASSQEGGWTEAFF
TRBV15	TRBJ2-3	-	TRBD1	TGTGCCACCAGCATGAGCAGGGGGAGCACAGATACGCAGTATTTT	CATSMSRGSTDTQYF
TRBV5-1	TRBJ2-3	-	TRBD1	TGCGCCAGCAGCCGGGACAGGGGGGACACAGATACGCAGTATTTT	CASSRDRGDTDTQYF
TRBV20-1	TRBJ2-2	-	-	TGCAGTGCTAGAACTGGAAGTACGAACACCGGGGAGCTGTTTTTT	CSARTGSTNTGELFF
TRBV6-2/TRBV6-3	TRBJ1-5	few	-	TGTGCCACAGCGTCGGGGGGGAATCAGCCCCAGCATTTT	CATASGGNQPQHF
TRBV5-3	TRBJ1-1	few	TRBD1	TGTGCCAGAAGCAGGGACAGGATCGCGAACACTGAAGCTTTCTTT	CARSRDRIANTEAFF
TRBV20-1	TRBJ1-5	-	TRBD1	TGCAGTGCTAGCGAGACAGGGATCCATCAGCCCCAGCATTTT	CSASETGIHQPQHF
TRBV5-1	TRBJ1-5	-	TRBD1	TGCGCCAGCAGCTTGGAGGTAGGGGGCCGTCAGCCCCAGCATTTT	CASSLEVGGRQPQHF
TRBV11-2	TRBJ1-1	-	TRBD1	TGTGCCAGCAGCCCAGGACAGGGTTTAGAGACTGAAGCTTTCTTT	CASSPGQGLETEAFF
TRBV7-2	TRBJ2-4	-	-	TGTGCCAGCAGCTGGACAAAAAACATTCAGTACTTC	CASSWTKNIQYF
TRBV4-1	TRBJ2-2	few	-	TGCGCCAGCAGCCAGTCCGGGATCGCCAACACCGGGGAGCTGTTTTTT	CASSQSGIANTGELFF
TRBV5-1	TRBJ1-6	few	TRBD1	TGCGCCAGCAGCTTCAGCCCTCAGGGGGAAGTGAATTCACCCCTCCACTTT	CASSFSPQGEVNSPLHF
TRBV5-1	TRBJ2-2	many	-	TGCGCCAGCAGCTTGGACATTGGTGCCGGGGAGCTGTTTTTT	CASSLDIGAGELFF
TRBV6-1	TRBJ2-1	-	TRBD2	TGTGCCAGCGAAAGCGGGGGAACCTACAATGAGCAGTTCTTC	CASESGGTYNEQFF
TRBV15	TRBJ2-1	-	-	TGTGCCACCAGAGACTCCCCCCACAATGAGCAGTTCTTC	CATRDSPHNEQFF
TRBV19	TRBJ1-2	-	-	TGTGCCAGTTCGACCGTAGCCGCTAACTATGGCTACACCTTC	CASSTVAANYGYTF
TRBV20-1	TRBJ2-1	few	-	TGCAGTGCATACCCCGAGAGGGAGAATGAGCAGTTCTTC	CSAYPERENEQFF
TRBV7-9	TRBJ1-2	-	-	TGTGCCAGCGGTCATAACTATGGCTACACCTTC	CASGHNYGYTF
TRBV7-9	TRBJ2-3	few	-	TGTGCCAGCAGCTTATACTACACCACAGATACGCAGTATTTT	CASSLYYTTDTQYF
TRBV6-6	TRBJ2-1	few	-	TGTGCCAGCACCCCGGACTTATACAATGAGCAGTTCTTC	CASTPDLYNEQFF
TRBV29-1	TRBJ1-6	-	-	TGCAGCGTCACCCTAAGGGGCGGTAATTCACCCCTCCACTTT	CSVTLRGGNSPLHF
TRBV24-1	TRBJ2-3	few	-	TGTGCCACCAGTGTCGGGACCTCGGATACGCAGTATTTT	CATSVGTSDTQYF
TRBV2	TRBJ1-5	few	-	TGTGCCAGCAGTGCGCTCCGCAATCAGCCCCAGCATTTT	CASSALRNQPQHF
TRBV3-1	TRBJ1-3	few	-	TGTGCCAGCAGCCAAGATTCGGGGGTAAACACCATATATTTT	CASSQDSGVNTIYF
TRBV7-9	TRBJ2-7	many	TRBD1	TGTGCCAGCAGCGCGACAGGGACCTCCTACGAGCAGTACTTC	CASSATGTSYEQYF
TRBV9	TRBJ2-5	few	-	TGTGCCAGCAGCGTAGACGGGGCCCCGGAGACCCAGTACTTC	CASSVDGAPETQYF
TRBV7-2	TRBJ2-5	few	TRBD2	TGTGCCAGCAGCCCCGGGGGGGCCCAGTTCGGTGAGACCCAGTACTTC	CASSPGGAQFGETQYF
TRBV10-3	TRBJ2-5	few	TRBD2	TGTGCCATCAGTGAGTCAGGTGGGCTAGCGGGGGAGACCCAGTACTTC	CAISESGGLAGETQYF
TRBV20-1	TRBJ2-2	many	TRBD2	TGCAGTGCTAGGGGGTCGGGGGGGCGCGCCACCGGGGAGCTGTTTTTT	CSARGSGGRATGELFF
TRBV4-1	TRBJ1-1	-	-	TGCGCCAGCAGCCCCCAGGGTCAAACTGAAGCTTTCTTT	CASSPQGQTEAFF
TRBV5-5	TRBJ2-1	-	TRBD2	TGTGCCAGCAGTCGGGAGGGGGGATACAATGAGCAGTTCTTC	CASSREGGYNEQFF
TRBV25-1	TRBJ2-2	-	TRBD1	TGTGCCAGCAGCTACGGGACAGTCGCGAACACCGGGGAGCTGTTTTTT	CASSYGTVANTGELFF
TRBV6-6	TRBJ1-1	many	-	TGTGCCAGCAGTTACGATTTGGGGGGTGGGGACACTGAAGCTTTCTTT	CASSYDLGGGDTEAFF
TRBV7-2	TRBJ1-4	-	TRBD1	TGTGCCAGCAGCTGGTCTCGGACAGGATCTAATGAAAAACTGTTTTTT	CASSWSRTGSNEKLFF
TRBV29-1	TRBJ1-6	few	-	TGCAGCGTTACTCAGGGGAGCGATTCACCCCTCCACTTT	CSVTQGSDSPLHF
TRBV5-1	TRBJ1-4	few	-	TGCGCCAGCGGTCGGGACAACACCGATAAACTGTTTTTT	CASGRDNTDKLFF
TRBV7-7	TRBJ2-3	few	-	TGTGCCAGCAGCTTAGGCGACAGTAGCACAGATACGCAGTATTTT	CASSLGDSSTDTQYF
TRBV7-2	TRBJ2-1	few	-	TGTGCCAGCAGCTTGGCTATGGTGGGAGGGCAGTTCTTC	CASSLAMVGGQFF
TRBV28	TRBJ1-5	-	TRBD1	TGTGCCAGCAGTCTCCCGGGAGGGACAGATAGCAATCAGCCCCAGCATTTT	CASSLPGGTDSNQPQHF
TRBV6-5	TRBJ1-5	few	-	TGTGCCAGCAGTCAAAGGGGAGTGGAACAGCCCCAGCATTTT	CASSQRGVEQPQHF
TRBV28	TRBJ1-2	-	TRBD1	TGTGCCAGCAGCCCCCAGGGGGCAGGAGGCTATGGCTACACCTTC	CASSPQGAGGYGYTF
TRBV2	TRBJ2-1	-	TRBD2	TGTGCCAGCAGACCCCTAGCGGGGGGCGACAATGAGCAGTTCTTC	CASRPLAGGDNEQFF
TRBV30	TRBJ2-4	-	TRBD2	TGTGCCTCCCAAGGGGCTAGCGGTAAAAACATTCAGTACTTC	CASQGASGKNIQYF
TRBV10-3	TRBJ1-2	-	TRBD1	TGTGCCATCAGTGTTTCCAGGGGGCTACCTAACTATGGCTACACCTTC	CAISVSRGLPNYGYTF
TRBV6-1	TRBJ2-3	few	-	TGTGCCAGCAGCTCTCGGCAGGGAAAAGTGGACACAGATACGCAGTATTTT	CASSSRQGKVDTDTQYF
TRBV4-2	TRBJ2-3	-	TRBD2	TGTGCCAGCAGCCCCCTCCCGGCTAGCGGGGATTTCACAGATACGCAGTATTTT	CASSPLPASGDFTDTQYF
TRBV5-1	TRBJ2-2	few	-	TGCGCCAGCAGCTTTGACTACGGAGATGGGGAGCTGTTTTTT	CASSFDYGDGELFF
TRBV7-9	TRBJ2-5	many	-	TGTGCCAGCAGCCCTGTCGGGAGCATACAAGAGACCCAGTACTTC	CASSPVGSIQETQYF
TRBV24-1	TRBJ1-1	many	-	TGTGCCACCAGAGGGTACGCGGGTGAAGCTTTCTTT	CATRGYAGEAFF
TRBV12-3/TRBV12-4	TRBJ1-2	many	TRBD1	TGTGCCAGCAGGGATTCGGGGATAGGGGGCTCCTATGGCTACACCTTC	CASRDSGIGGSYGYTF
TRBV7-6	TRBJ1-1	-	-	TGTGCCAGCAGCGTTGGAGCGAACTCTGAAGCTTTCTTT	CASSVGANSEAFF